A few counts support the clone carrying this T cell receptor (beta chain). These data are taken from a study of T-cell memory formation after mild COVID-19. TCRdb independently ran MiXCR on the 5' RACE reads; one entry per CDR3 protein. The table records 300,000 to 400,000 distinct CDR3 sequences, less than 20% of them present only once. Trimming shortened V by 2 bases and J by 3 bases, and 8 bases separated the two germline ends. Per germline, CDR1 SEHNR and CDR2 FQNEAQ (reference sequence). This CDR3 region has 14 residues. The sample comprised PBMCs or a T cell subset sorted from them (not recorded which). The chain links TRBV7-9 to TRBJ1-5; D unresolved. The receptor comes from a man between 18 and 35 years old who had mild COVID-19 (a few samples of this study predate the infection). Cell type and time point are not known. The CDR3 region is CASSLPGNNQPQHF. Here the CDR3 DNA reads TGTGCCAGCAGCTTACCCGGGAACAATCAGCCCCAGCATTTT.